Listed below are T cell receptor beta chains from one sample, sequenced in a study of human thymus T cells. Using immunoSEQ multiplex PCR, the repertoire was profiled, and TCRdb retains in-frame clones only, with some absent. Of some 46,000 clones listed, 95% are singletons. Sequenced material: blood. The receptors shown here come from a girl less than two years old with a congenital heart defect but otherwise immunologically healthy. CDR3s include the opening cysteine and the closing phenylalanine or tryptophan. D genes are given only for firm matches. Clone size is stated in some rows and not others, as once, few, many or a class when expanded.

clone_size	v_call	d_call	j_call	cdr3_nt	cdr3_aa
-	TRBV6-1	-	TRBJ1-2	TGTGCCAGCAGGGGACTGTTTTATGGCTACACCTTC	CASRGLFYGYTF
-	TRBV23-1	TRBD2	TRBJ2-3	TGCGCCAGCAGTCACGAAAGCGGGAGGATTCCAGATACGCAGTATTTT	CASSHESGRIPDTQYF
once	TRBV9	-	TRBJ1-2	TGTGCCAGCAGCGTAACGGGACGGAACTATGGCTACACCTTC	CASSVTGRNYGYTF
once	TRBV18	-	TRBJ1-3	TGTGCCAGCTCACCACAGGACAGCTCTGGAAACACCATATATTTT	CASSPQDSSGNTIYF
-	TRBV5-1	-	TRBJ2-3	TGCGCCAGCAGCCTCACCGGGAACCCGAGGGGCACAGATACGCAGTATTTT	CASSLTGNPRGTDTQYF
-	TRBV4-2	-	TRBJ2-1	TGTGCCAGCAGCCAAGTGGGGCAGGGGGGATACAATGAGCAGTTCTTC	CASSQVGQGGYNEQFF
-	TRBV28	-	TRBJ1-6	TGTGCCAGCAGTCCCCCAGTTGACCGACAGACTCCTAATTCACCCCTCCACTTT	CASSPPVDRQTPNSPLHF
-	TRBV10-3	-	TRBJ2-2	TGTGCCGCCGCGGACCTATCCACCGGGGAGCTGTTTTTT	CAAADLSTGELFF
-	TRBV27	TRBD1	TRBJ2-7	TGTGCCAGCAGTAGATGGACAGGGGGGGACTACGAGCAGTACTTC	CASSRWTGGDYEQYF
-	TRBV18	TRBD1	TRBJ1-5	TGTGCCAGCTCACTTGGGACAGGGGATCAGCCCCAGCATTTT	CASSLGTGDQPQHF
-	TRBV28	TRBD1	TRBJ2-2	TGTGCCAGCAGTCCCCCGGACAGGGCCGGGGAGCTGTTTTTT	CASSPPDRAGELFF
-	TRBV25-1	-	TRBJ1-1	TGTGCCAGCAGTGTCGGCCTTGAAGCTTTCTTT	CASSVGLEAFF
-	TRBV7-2	-	TRBJ2-7	TGTGCCAGCAGCTTAGCTGGAGCGGCATCCTACGAGCAGTACTTC	CASSLAGAASYEQYF
-	TRBV28	-	TRBJ1-3	TGTGCCAGCAGTTTACAGGGCTCTGGAAACACCATATATTTT	CASSLQGSGNTIYF
-	TRBV7-2	TRBD2	TRBJ2-2	TGTGCCAGCAGCTTTGGGGCTAGCGGATACACCGGGGAGCTGTTTTTT	CASSFGASGYTGELFF
once	TRBV27	-	TRBJ2-1	TGTGCCAGCAGCCCCAGGAGCGTACTGACTGACTACAATGAGCAGTTCTTC	CASSPRSVLTDYNEQFF
-	TRBV10-3	-	TRBJ2-5	TGTGCCATCAGTGAGTCCCGGACCCAGGAGCAGTACTTC	CAISESRTQEQYF
-	TRBV7-9	-	TRBJ2-2	TGTGCCAGCAGCGCCGGATCATGGGACACCGGGGAGCTGTTTTTT	CASSAGSWDTGELFF